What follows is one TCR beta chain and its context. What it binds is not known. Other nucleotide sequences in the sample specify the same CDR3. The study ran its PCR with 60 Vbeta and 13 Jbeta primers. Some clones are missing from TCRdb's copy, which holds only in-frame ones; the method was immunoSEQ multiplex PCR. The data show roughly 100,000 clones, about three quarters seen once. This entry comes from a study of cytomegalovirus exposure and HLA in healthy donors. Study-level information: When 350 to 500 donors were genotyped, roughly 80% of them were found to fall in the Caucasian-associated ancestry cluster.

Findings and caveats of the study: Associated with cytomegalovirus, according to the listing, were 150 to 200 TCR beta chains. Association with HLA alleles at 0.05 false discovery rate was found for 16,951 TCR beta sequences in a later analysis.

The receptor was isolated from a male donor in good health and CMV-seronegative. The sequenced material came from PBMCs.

CDR3 loop: CASSFSSYEQYF. The DNA for the CDR3 is TGCGCCAGCAGCTTCAGCTCCTACGAGCAGTACTTC. The V call is TRBV5-1, the J call TRBJ2-7, with unresolved D. The CDR3 totals 12 residues. The germline V and J ends were trimmed by 2 bases and 0 bases, with 3 bases remaining between them. Germline loops: CDR1 SGHRS, CDR2 YFSETQ. The variable domain in full, completed from reference TRBV5-1 and TRBJ2-7, reads KAGVTQTPRYLIKTRGQQVTLSCSPISGHRSVSWYQQTPGQGLQFLFEYFSETQRNKGNFPGRFSGRQFSNSRSEMNVSTLELGDSALYLCASSFSSYEQYFGPGTRLTVT.